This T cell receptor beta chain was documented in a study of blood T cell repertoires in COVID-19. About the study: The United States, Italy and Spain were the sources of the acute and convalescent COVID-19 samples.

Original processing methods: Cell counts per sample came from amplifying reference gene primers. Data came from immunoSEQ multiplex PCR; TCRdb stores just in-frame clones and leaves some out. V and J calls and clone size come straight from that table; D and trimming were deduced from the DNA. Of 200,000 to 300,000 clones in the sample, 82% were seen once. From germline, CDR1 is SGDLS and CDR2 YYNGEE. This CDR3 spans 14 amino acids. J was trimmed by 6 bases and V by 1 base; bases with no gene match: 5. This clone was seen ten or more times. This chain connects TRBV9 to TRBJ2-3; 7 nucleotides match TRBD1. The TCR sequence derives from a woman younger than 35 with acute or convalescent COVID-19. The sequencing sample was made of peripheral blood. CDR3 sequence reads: CASSVSDRTDTQYF. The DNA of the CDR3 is TGTGCCAGCAGCGTATCGGACAGGACCGATACGCAGTATTTT.